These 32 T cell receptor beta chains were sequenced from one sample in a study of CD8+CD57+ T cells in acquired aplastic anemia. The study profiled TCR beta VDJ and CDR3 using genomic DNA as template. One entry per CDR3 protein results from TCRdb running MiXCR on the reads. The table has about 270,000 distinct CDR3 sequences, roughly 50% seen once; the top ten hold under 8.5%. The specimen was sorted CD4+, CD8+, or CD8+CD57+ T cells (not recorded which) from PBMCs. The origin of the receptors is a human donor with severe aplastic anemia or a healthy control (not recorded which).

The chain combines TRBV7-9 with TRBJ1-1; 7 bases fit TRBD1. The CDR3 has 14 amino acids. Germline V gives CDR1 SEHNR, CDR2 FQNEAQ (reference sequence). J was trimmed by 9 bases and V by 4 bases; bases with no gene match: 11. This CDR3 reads CASSSDRAGAQAFF. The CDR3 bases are TGTGCCAGCAGCTCCGACAGGGCGGGGGCGCAAGCTTTCTTT.

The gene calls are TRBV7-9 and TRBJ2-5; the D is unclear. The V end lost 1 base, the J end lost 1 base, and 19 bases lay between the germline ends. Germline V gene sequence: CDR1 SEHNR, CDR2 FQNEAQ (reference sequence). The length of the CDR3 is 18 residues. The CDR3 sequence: CASSLGNFARASQETQYF. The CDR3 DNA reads TGTGCCAGCAGCTTAGGAAATTTTGCCCGAGCATCCCAAGAGACCCAGTACTTC.

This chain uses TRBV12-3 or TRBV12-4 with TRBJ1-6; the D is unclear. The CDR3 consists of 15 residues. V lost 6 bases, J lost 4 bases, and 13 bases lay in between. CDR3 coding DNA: TGTGCCAGCAGATCTAGAAGGCAATATAATTCACCCCTCCACTTT. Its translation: CASRSRRQYNSPLHF.

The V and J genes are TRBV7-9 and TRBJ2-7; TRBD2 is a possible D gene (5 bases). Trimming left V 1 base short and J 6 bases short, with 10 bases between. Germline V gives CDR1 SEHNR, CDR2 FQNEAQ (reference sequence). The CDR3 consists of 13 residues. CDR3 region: CASSLGTPGEQYF. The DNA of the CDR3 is TGTGCCAGCAGCTTAGGGACTCCCGGCGAGCAGTACTTC. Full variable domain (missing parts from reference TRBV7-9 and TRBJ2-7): DTGVSQNPRHKITKRGQNVTFRCDPISEHNRLYWYRQTLGQGPEFLTYFQNEAQLEKSRLLSDRFSAERPKGSFSTLEIQRTEQGDSAMYLCASSLGTPGEQYFGPGTRLTVT.

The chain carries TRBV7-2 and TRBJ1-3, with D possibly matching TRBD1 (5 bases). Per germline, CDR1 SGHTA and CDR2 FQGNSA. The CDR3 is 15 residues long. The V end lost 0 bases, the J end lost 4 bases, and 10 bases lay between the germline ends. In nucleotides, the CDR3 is TGTGCCAGCAGCTTAGCCTTGGGGCGCGGAAACACCATATATTTT. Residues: CASSLALGRGNTIYF.

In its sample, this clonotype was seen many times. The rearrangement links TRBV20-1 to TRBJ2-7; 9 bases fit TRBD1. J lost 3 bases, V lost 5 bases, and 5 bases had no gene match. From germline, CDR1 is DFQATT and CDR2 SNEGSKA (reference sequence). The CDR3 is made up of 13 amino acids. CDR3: CSAQAGQGYEQYF. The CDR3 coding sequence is TGCAGTGCTCAGGCGGGACAGGGCTACGAGCAGTACTTC.

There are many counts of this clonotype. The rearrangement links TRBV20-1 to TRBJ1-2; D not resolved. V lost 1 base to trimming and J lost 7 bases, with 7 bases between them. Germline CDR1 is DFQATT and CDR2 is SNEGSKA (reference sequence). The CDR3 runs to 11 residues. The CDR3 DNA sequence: TGCAGTGCTAGAGGCGGGTTTGGCTACACCTTC. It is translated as CSARGGFGYTF.

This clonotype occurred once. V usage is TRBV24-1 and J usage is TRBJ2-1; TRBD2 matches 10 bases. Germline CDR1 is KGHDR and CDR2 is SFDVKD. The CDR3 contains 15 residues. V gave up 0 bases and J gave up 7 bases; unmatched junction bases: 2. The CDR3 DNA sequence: TGTGCCACCAGTGATTTGACTAGCGGGACGAATGAGCAGTTCTTC. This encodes CATSDLTSGTNEQFF.

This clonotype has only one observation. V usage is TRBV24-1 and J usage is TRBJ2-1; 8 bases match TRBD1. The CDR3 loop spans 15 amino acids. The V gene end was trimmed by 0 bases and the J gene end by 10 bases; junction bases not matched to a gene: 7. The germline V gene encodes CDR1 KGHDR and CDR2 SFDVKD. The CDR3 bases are TGTGCCACCAGTGATTTGGCAGGGGGCCTCCAGGAGCAGTTCTTC. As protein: CATSDLAGGLQEQFF.

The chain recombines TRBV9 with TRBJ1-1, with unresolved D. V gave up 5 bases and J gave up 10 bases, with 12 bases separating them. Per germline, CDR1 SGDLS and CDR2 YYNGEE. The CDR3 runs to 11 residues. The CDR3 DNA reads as TGTGCCAGCAGTGACGACACACGAGCTTTCTTT. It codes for CASSDDTRAFF. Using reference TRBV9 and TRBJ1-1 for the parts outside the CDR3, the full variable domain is DSGVTQTPKHLITATGQRVTLRCSPRSGDLSVYWYQQSLDQGLQFLIQYYNGEERAKGNILERFSAQQFPDLHSELNLSSLELGDSALYFCASSDDTRAFFGQGTRLTVV.

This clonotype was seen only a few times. The CDR3 sequence is CASSLAGKGRALHF. The CDR3 bases are TGTGCCAGCAGCTTAGCTGGGAAGGGGCGAGCCCTCCACTTT. This chain uses TRBV7-8 with TRBJ1-6; D possibly corresponds to TRBD1 (5 bases). The V and J ends lost 0 bases and 14 bases respectively, with 14 bases between them. Germline assignment: CDR1 SGHVS and CDR2 FQNEAQ. CDR3 size: 14 residues. The whole variable domain, filled in from reference TRBV7-8 and TRBJ1-6, reads GAGVSQSPRYKVAKRGQDVALRCDPISGHVSLFWYQQALGQGPEFLTYFQNEAQLDKSGLPSDRFFAERPEGSVSTLKIQRTQQEDSAVYLCASSLAGKGRALHFGNGTRLTVT.

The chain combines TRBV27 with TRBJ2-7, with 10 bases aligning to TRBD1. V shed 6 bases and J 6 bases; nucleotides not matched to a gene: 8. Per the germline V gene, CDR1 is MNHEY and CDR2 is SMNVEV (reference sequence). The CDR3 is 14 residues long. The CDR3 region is CASRGTGEGSEQYF. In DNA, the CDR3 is TGTGCCAGCAGGGGGACAGGGGAGGGTTCCGAGCAGTACTTC.

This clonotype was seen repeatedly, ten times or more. CDR3: CASTPWGHNSPLHF. The CDR3 nucleotides are TGTGCCAGCACCCCGTGGGGCCATAATTCACCCCTCCACTTT. V gene TRBV5-8 combines with J gene TRBJ1-6; maybe TRBD1 (5 bases). Deletions cut 6 bases from V and 5 bases from J, with 12 bases between. Germline V gives CDR1 SGHTS, CDR2 YDEGEE. CDR3 size: 14 residues.

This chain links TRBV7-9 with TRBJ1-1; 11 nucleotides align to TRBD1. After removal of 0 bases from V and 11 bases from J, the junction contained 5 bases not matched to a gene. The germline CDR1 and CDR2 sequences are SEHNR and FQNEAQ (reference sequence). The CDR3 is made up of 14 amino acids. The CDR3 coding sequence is TGTGCCAGCAGCTTAGCGGACAGGGGGCGCAAGGCTTTCTTT. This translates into CASSLADRGRKAFF.

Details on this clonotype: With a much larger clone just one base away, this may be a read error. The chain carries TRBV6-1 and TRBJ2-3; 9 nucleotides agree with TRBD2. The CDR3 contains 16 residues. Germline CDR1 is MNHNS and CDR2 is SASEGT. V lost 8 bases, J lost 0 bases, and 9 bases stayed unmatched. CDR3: CASGVQRGASTDTQYF. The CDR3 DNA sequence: TGTGCCAGCGGTGTTCAGCGGGGGGCGAGCACAGATACGCAGTATTTT.

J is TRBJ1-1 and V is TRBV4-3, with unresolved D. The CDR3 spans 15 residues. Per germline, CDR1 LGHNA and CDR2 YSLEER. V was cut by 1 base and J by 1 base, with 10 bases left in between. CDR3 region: CASSQGRGPNTEAFF. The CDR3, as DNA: TGCGCCAGCAGCCAAGGGAGAGGACCGAACACTGAAGCTTTCTTT.

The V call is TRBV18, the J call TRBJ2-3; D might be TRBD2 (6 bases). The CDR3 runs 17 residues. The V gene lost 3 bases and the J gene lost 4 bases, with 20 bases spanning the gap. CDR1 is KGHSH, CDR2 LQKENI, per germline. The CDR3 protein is CASSPKYRGSVADTQYF. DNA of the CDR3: TGTGCCAGCTCACCGAAGTATCGGGGGTCGGTCGCAGATACGCAGTATTTT.

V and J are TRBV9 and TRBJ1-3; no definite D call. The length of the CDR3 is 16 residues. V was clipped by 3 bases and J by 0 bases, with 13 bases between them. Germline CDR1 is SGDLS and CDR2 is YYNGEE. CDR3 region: CASSAIGESSGNTIYF. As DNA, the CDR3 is TGTGCCAGCAGCGCAATCGGAGAGAGCTCTGGAAACACCATATATTTT.

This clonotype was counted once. CDR3 DNA sequence: TGTGCCAGCAGCTTAGGTAGTGCGGGGGAAGGAGAGACCCAGTACTTC. It translates to CASSLGSAGEGETQYF. The gene calls are TRBV7-3 and TRBJ2-5; 7 positions match TRBD2. Germline lookup yields CDR1 SGHTA and CDR2 FQGTGA. V lost 2 bases and J lost 4; bases outside the gene matches: 10. The CDR3 sequence is 16 residues long.

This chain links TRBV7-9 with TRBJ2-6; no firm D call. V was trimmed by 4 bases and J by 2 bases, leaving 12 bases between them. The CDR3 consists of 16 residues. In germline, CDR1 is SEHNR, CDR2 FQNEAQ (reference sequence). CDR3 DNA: TGTGCCAGCAGCTCTGTGCGGCTTGCTGGGGCCAACGTCCTGACTTTC. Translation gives CASSSVRLAGANVLTF. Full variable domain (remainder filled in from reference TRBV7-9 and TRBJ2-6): DTGVSQNPRHKITKRGQNVTFRCDPISEHNRLYWYRQTLGQGPEFLTYFQNEAQLEKSRLLSDRFSAERPKGSFSTLEIQRTEQGDSAMYLCASSSVRLAGANVLTFGAGSRLTVL.

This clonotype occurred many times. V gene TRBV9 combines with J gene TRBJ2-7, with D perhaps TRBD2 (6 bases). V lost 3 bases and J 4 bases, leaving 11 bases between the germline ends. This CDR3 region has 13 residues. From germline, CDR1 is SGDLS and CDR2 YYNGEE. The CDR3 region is CASSAPGGYEQYF. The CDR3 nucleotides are TGTGCCAGCAGCGCACCAGGAGGGTACGAGCAGTACTTC.

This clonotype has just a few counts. The CDR3 region is CSARDSTGGIGQYF. The CDR3 DNA is TGCAGTGCTAGAGATAGCACAGGGGGGATTGGGCAGTATTTT. The gene calls are TRBV20-1 and TRBJ2-3, with 8 nucleotides matching TRBD1. This CDR3 has 14 residues. V shed 0 bases, J shed 11 bases, and the junction held 10 bases outside the gene matches. CDR1 and CDR2 from the germline V gene are DFQATT and SNEGSKA (reference sequence).

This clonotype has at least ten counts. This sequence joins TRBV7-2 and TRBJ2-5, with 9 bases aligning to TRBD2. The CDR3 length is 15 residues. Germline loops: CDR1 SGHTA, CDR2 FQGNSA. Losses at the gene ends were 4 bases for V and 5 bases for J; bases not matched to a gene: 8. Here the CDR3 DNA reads TGTGCCAGCAGCTCCCTAGCGGGGAGGCCCGAGACCCAGTACTTC. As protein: CASSSLAGRPETQYF.

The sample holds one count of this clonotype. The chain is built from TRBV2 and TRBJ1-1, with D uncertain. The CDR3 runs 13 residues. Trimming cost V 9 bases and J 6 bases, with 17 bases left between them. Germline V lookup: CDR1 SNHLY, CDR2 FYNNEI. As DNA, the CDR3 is TGTGCCAGTAAATGGCAGAGGGTCGCTGAAGCTTTCTTT. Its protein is CASKWQRVAEAFF.

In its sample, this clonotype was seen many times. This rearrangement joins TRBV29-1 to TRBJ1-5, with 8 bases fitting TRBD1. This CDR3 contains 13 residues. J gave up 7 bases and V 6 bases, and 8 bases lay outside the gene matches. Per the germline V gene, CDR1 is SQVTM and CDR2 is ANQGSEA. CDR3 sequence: CSVSGQGRQPQHF. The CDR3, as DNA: TGCAGCGTCTCCGGACAGGGAAGACAGCCCCAGCATTTT.

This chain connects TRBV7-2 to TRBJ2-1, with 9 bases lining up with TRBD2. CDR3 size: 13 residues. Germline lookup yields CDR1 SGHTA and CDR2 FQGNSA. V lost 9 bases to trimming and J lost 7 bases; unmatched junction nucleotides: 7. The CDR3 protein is CARAGGLRNEQFF. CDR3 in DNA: TGTGCCAGAGCGGGGGGTTTGAGAAATGAGCAGTTCTTC.

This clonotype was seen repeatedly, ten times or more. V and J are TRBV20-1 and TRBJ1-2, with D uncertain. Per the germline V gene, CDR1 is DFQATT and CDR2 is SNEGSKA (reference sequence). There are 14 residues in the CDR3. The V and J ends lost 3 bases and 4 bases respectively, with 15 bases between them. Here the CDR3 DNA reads TGCAGTGCTAGTTTTCCGGGGAGATCCTATGGCTACACCTTC. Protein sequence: CSASFPGRSYGYTF.

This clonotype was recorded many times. Here the CDR3 DNA reads TGTGCCAGTAGTCCCGAGGGACAGGGGTTCCATAGCAATCAGCCCCAGCATTTT. Protein product: CASSPEGQGFHSNQPQHF. The chain carries TRBV19 and TRBJ1-5; 10 bases are a match to TRBD1. Germline lookup yields CDR1 LNHDA and CDR2 SQIVND (reference sequence). With V trimmed by 5 bases and J by 0 bases, 10 bases remained unmatched. There are 18 residues in the CDR3.

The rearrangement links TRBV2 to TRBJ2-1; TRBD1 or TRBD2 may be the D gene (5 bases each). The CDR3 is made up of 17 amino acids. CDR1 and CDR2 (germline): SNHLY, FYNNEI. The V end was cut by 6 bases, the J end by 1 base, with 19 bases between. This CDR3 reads CASRPLVSGSSYNEQFF. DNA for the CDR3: TGTGCCAGCAGGCCTTTAGTTTCAGGGAGTTCCTACAATGAGCAGTTCTTC.

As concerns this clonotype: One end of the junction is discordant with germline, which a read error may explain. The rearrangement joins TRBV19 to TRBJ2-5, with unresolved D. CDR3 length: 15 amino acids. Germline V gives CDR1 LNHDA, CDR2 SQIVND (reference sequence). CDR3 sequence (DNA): TGTGCCAGTGGTATCCGGGTACTCAGGCAAGAGACCCAGTACTTC. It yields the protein CASGIRVLRQETQYF.

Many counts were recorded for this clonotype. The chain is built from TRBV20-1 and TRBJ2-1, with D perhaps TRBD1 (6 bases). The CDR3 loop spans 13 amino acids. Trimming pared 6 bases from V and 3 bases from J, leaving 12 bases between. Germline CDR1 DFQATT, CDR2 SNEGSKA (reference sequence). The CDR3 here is CSAQGTLYNEQFF. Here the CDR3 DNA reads TGCAGTGCCCAAGGGACACTCTACAATGAGCAGTTCTTC.

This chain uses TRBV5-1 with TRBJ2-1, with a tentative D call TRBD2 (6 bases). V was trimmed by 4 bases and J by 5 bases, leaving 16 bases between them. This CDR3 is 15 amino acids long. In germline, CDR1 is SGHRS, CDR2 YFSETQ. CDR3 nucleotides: TGCGCCAGCAGCGATGGGGGGAAGGGAAACAATGAGCAGTTCTTC. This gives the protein CASSDGGKGNNEQFF.